Included here is one TCR beta chain sequence, with context. In the PCR, 60 Vbeta and 13 Jbeta primers were used. TCRdb's table, derived via immunoSEQ multiplex PCR, lists solely in-frame clones and lacks some. This sample has approximately 210,000 clones; 81% occur once, and the top ten carry 1.5% to 2%. The sample comes from a study of cytomegalovirus exposure and HLA in healthy donors. The sequenced sample was PBMCs. The sequence derives from a man between 18 and 35 years old in good health and CMV-seronegative.

Here the CDR3 reads CASTDRNNEKLFF. CDR3 bases: TGTGCCAGCACGGACAGGAATAATGAAAAACTGTTTTTT. The chain has TRBV27 and TRBJ1-4; TRBD1 agrees at 7 bases. The CDR3 is 13 residues long. Trimming took 7 bases from V and 4 from J; bases not matched to a gene: 3. Germline V gene data show CDR1 as MNHEY and CDR2 as SMNVEV (reference sequence).